These 15 T cell receptor beta chains were sequenced from one sample in a study of cytotoxic CD8 clonotypes in ibrutinib-treated CLL. Sequencing used immunoSEQ multiplex PCR; TCRdb keeps in-frame clones, though not all of them. The sample consists of over 120,000 clones, 76% of them appearing once. This material consisted of PBMCs, taken after 24 months of ibrutinib treatment. These receptors were obtained from a human donor with chronic lymphocytic leukemia.

In this sample, this clone turned up once. This chain connects TRBV5-6 to TRBJ2-3, with 7 bases lining up with TRBD1. The CDR3 covers 16 residues. Germline CDR1 is SGHDT and CDR2 is YYEEEE. With 1 base clipped from V and 1 base from J, the junction kept 6 bases outside the gene matches. The CDR3 DNA is TGTGCCAGCAGCTTGTATGTCGGGACAGGCACAGATACGCAGTATTTT. This translates into CASSLYVGTGTDTQYF.

The chain is built from TRBV28 and TRBJ2-7; 9 bases match TRBD2. The J segment lost 4 bases and the V segment lost 5 bases, leaving 9 bases of the junction unmatched. CDR3 length: 15 residues. Germline V lookup: CDR1 MDHEN, CDR2 SYDVKM. CDR3 in amino acids: CASSGSGSARYEQYF. The CDR3 DNA follows: TGTGCCAGCAGTGGTAGCGGGAGCGCTCGGTACGAGCAGTACTTC.

The sample holds many counts of this clone. The V and J genes are TRBV11-1 and TRBJ2-7; 9 bases agree with TRBD1. This CDR3 is 14 amino acids long. V shed 6 bases, J shed 2 bases, and the junction held 5 bases outside the gene matches. CDR1 is SGHAT and CDR2 is FQDESV in the germline V gene (reference sequence). CDR3 region: CASRYGTGPYEQYF. Written as DNA, the CDR3 is TGTGCCAGCAGGTACGGGACAGGGCCCTACGAGCAGTACTTC.

V usage is TRBV4-2 and J usage is TRBJ2-7; 10 positions agree with TRBD2. CDR3 length equals 15 residues. V shed 3 bases and J 2 bases; nucleotides not matched to a gene: 4. Germline lookup yields CDR1 LGHNA and CDR2 YNFKEQ. The DNA of the CDR3 is TGTGCCAGCAGCCAGTCGGGACTAGCGCCCTACGAGCAGTACTTC. This encodes CASSQSGLAPYEQYF.

This clone was seen a single time. The chain uses TRBV6-5 and TRBJ1-6; 12 bases agree with TRBD1. With 5 bases clipped from V and 10 bases from J, the junction kept 6 bases outside the gene matches. The CDR3 has 15 residues. Germline values: CDR1 MNHEY, CDR2 SVGAGI. The CDR3 DNA sequence: TGTGCCAGCAGTCGCCTGGGACAGGGGGCATCACCCCTCCACTTT. The encoded protein is CASSRLGQGASPLHF.

The chain carries TRBV7-9 and TRBJ2-1, with D possibly being TRBD2 (6 bases). Per the germline V gene, CDR1 is SEHNR and CDR2 is FQNEAQ (reference sequence). The CDR3 is 13 residues long. Trimming stripped 11 bases from V and 2 bases from J, with 13 bases between. The CDR3 sequence is CAGTPGPYNEQFF. In DNA, the CDR3 is TGTGCCGGGACTCCCGGACCCTACAATGAGCAGTTCTTC.

V usage is TRBV4-2 and J usage is TRBJ2-1; TRBD2 aligns across 9 bases. This CDR3 spans 15 amino acids. Germline V gene data show CDR1 as LGHNA and CDR2 as YNFKEQ. V lost 3 bases and J lost 13; bases outside the gene matches: 13. The CDR3 DNA reads TGTGCCAGCAGCCAGTGGGGTAGCGGGAGTAAGGGTCAGTTCTTC. This sequence encodes CASSQWGSGSKGQFF.

Details on this clone: Additional DNA sequences in this sample encode the identical CDR3. The rearrangement joins TRBV18 to TRBJ1-5, with 7 bases lining up with TRBD1. CDR3 length: 14 residues. Germline V gene lookup returns CDR1 KGHSH and CDR2 LQKENI. V lost 3 bases, J lost 5 bases, and 4 bases stayed unmatched. In DNA form, the CDR3 reads TGTGCCAGCTCACCCCAGGGGGGGCATCAGCCCCAGCATTTT. Protein sequence: CASSPQGGHQPQHF. The full variable domain, rest sourced from reference TRBV18 and TRBJ1-5, is NAGVMQNPRHLVRRRGQEARLRCSPMKGHSHVYWYRQLPEEGLKFMVYLQKENIIDESGMPKERFSAEFPKEGPSILRIQQVVRGDSAAYFCASSPQGGHQPQHFGDGTRLSIL.

The chain employs TRBV5-1 and TRBJ1-3; tentatively, D is TRBD1 (5 bases). The CDR3 runs 14 residues. The germline V gene has CDR1 SGHRS and CDR2 YFSETQ. Between the trimmed V and J ends, which lost 7 bases and 0 bases, there was a span of 11 bases. This CDR3 reads CASRDANSGNTIYF. As DNA, the CDR3 is TGCGCCAGCCGGGACGCTAACTCTGGAAACACCATATATTTT.

The V gene is TRBV2, the J gene TRBJ2-7, with TRBD1 matching 8 bases. This CDR3 has 22 residues. The ends lost 7 bases at V and 5 bases at J; junction bases unmatched: 34. Germline CDR1 and CDR2: SNHLY and FYNNEI. CDR3 coding DNA: TGTGCCAGCAAGCTTGGGCCAGCAGTGTGGTCTCGGACAGGGATAAGTGAAAACGAGCAGTACTTC. Its protein product is CASKLGPAVWSRTGISENEQYF.

The chain has TRBV15 and TRBJ1-2; the D is unclear. Trimming pared 0 bases from V and 7 bases from J, leaving 9 bases between. Germline lookup yields CDR1 LNHNV and CDR2 YYDKDF (reference sequence). The CDR3 consists of 13 residues. The CDR3 here is CATSRDGSGGYTF. CDR3 nucleotides: TGTGCCACCAGCAGAGATGGGTCGGGTGGCTACACCTTC.

The chain uses TRBV13 and TRBJ1-5, with D possibly TRBD1 on 5 matching bases. This CDR3 has 14 residues. Germline assignment: CDR1 PRHDT and CDR2 FYEKMQ (reference sequence). Trimming left V 3 bases short and J 2 bases short, with 8 bases between. CDR3 in DNA: TGTGCCAGCAGCTTGGGGGGTGGCAATCAGCCCCAGCATTTT. As protein: CASSLGGGNQPQHF.

The rearrangement links TRBV11-3 to TRBJ2-1; TRBD2 matches at 10 bases. Looked up from germline, CDR1 is SGHNT and CDR2 is YENEEA. The CDR3 contains 14 residues. The junction had 4 bases not matched to a gene; V was cut back by 5 bases and J by 6 bases. CDR3 loop: CASSVAGGFNEQFF. The CDR3 DNA reads as TGTGCCAGCAGCGTAGCGGGGGGCTTCAATGAGCAGTTCTTC.

The gene calls are TRBV6-5 and TRBJ1-6; D is unclear. V lost 2 bases to trimming and J lost 10 bases, with 9 bases between them. Germline assignment: CDR1 MNHEY and CDR2 SVGAGI. The CDR3 is made up of 13 amino acids. CDR3: CASSYTTDSPLHF. The CDR3 bases are TGTGCCAGCAGTTACACAACGGACTCACCCCTCCACTTT.

The chain recombines TRBV7-8 with TRBJ1-6, with no clear D. Germline V gives CDR1 SGHVS, CDR2 FQNEAQ. Trimming removed 3 bases at V and 7 bases at J, with 10 bases between. This CDR3 comprises 14 residues. As DNA, the CDR3 is TGTGCCAGCAGCTTCAGCACCTCGAATTCACCCCTCCACTTT. It codes for CASSFSTSNSPLHF.